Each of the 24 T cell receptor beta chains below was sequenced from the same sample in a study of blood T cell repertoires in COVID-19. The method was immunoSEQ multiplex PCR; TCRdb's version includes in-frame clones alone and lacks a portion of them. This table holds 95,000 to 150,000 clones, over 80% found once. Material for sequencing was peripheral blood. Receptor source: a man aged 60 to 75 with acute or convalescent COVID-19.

The CDR3 region has the DNA TGTGCCATCAGTGAGTCGGGGGGATGGTTTAGGGACGAGAACACTGAAGCTTTCTTT. Its protein is CAISESGGWFRDENTEAFF. This sequence joins TRBV10-3 and TRBJ1-1; D might be TRBD1 (5 bases). Trimming removed 0 bases from V and 1 base from J, with 21 bases in between. Germline V gives CDR1 ENHRY, CDR2 SYGVKD. This CDR3 comprises 19 residues.

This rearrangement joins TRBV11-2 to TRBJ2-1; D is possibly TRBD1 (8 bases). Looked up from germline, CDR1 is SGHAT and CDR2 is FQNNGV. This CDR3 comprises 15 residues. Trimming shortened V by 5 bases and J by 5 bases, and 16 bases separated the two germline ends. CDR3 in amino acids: CASSRNRGGHNEQFF. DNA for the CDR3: TGTGCCAGCAGCCGCAACAGGGGGGGTCACAATGAGCAGTTCTTC.

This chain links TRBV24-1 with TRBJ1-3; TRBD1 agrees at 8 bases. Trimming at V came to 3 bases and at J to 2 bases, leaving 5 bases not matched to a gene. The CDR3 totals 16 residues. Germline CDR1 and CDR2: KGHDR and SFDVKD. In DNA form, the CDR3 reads TGTGCCACCAGTGATAGTCGACAGGGGCCTGGAAACACCATATATTTT. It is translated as CATSDSRQGPGNTIYF.

The CDR3 nucleotides are TGTGCCACGCGGACAGGGCTAGAGACCCAGTACTTC. It encodes CATRTGLETQYF. The chain recombines TRBV15 with TRBJ2-5; TRBD1 matches at 8 bases. With V trimmed by 9 bases and J by 4 bases, 4 bases remained unmatched. Germline V gene sequence: CDR1 LNHNV, CDR2 YYDKDF (reference sequence). The CDR3 is 12 amino acids.

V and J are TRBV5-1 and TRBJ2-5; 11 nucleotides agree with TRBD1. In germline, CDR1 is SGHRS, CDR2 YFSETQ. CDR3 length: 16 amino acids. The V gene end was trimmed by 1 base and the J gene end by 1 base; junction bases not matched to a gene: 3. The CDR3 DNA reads TGCGCCAGCAGCTTGTCCGGGACAGGGGGCCAAGAGACCCAGTACTTC. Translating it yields CASSLSGTGGQETQYF.

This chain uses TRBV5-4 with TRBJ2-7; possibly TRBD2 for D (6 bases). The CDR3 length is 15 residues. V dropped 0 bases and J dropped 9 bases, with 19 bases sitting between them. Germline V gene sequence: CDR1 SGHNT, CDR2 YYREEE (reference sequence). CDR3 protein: CASSLAGGKLEGQYF. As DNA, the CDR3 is TGTGCCAGCAGCTTGGCCGGCGGGAAGCTCGAGGGGCAGTACTTC.

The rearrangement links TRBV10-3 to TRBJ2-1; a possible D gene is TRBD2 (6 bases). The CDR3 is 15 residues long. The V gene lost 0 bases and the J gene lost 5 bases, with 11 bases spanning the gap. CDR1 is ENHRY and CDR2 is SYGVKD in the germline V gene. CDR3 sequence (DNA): TGTGCCATCAGTGAGTCCGGGGGTTACCACAATGAGCAGTTCTTC. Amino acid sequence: CAISESGGYHNEQFF.

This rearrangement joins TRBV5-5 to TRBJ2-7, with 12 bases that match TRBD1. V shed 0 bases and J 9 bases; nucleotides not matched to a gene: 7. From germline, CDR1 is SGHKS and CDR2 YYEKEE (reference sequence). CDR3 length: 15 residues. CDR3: CASSLAGQGAYVQYF. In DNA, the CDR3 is TGTGCCAGCAGCTTGGCGGGACAGGGGGCGTATGTGCAGTACTTC.

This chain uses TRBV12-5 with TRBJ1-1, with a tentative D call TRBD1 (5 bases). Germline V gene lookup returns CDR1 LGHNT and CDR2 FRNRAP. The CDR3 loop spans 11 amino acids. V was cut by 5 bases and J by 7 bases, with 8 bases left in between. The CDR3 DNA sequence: TGTGCTAGTGGTAGGGGCCTTGAAGCTTTCTTT. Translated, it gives CASGRGLEAFF.

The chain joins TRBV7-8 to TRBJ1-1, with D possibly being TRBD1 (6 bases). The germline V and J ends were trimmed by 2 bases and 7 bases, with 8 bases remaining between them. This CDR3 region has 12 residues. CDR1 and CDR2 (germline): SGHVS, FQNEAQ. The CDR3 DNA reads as TGTGCCAGCAGCTTACAGGGGCTTGAAGCTTTCTTT. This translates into CASSLQGLEAFF.

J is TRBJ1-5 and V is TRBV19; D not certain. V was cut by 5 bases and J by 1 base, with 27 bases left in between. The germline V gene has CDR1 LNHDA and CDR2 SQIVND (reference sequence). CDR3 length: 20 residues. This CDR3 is CASSPRVAGVLGGSNQPQHF. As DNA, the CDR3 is TGTGCCAGTAGTCCCCGCGTTGCGGGCGTTTTAGGCGGGAGCAATCAGCCCCAGCATTTT.

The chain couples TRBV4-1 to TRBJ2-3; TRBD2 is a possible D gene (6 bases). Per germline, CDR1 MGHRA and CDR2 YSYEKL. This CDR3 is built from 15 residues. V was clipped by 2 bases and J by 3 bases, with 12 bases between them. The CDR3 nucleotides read TGCGCCAGCAGCCAATCCAGCGGGCAAACAGATACGCAGTATTTT. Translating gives CASSQSSGQTDTQYF.

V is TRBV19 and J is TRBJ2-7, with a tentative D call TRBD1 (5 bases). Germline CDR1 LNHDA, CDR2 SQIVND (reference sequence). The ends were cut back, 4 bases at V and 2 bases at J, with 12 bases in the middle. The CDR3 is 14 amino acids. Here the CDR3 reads CASSTRGFAYEQYF. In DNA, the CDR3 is TGTGCCAGTAGTACAAGGGGATTTGCCTACGAGCAGTACTTC.

The CDR3 DNA is TGTGCCAGCAGCCTGCCCCGGGATCGACCCCATCTTGAGGAGCAGTACTTC. Amino acids: CASSLPRDRPHLEEQYF. V usage is TRBV28 and J usage is TRBJ2-7, with D perhaps matching TRBD2 (5 bases). There are 17 residues in the CDR3. Trimming left V 6 bases short and J 7 bases short, with 28 bases between. Germline CDR1 reads MDHEN; CDR2 reads SYDVKM.

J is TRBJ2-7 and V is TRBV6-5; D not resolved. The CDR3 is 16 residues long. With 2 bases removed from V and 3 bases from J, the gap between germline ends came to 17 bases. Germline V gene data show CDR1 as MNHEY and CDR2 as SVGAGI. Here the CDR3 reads CASSYDQARSIYEQYF. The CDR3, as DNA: TGTGCCAGCAGTTACGACCAGGCCCGCTCCATCTACGAGCAGTACTTC.

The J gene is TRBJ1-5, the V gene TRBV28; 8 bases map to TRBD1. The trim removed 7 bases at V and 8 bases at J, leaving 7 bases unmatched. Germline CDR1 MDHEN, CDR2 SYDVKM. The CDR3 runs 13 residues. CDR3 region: CASKTGGVEPQHF. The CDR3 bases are TGTGCCAGCAAAACAGGGGGGGTTGAGCCCCAGCATTTT.

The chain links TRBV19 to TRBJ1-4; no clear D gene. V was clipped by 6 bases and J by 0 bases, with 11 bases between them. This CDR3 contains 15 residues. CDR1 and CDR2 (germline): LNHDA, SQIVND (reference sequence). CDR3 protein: CASSFGGSTNEKLFF. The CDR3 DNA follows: TGTGCCAGTAGCTTCGGAGGGTCAACTAATGAAAAACTGTTTTTT.

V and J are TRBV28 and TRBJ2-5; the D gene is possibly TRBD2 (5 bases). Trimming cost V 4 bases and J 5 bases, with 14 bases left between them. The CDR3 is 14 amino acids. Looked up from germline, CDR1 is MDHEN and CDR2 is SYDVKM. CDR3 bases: TGTGCCAGCAGTTCCATGGGCGGGTGGGAGACCCAGTACTTC. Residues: CASSSMGGWETQYF. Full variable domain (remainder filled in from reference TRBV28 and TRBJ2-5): DVKVTQSSRYLVKRTGEKVFLECVQDMDHENMFWYRQDPGLGLRLIYFSYDVKMKEKGDIPEGYSVSREKKERFSLILESASTNQTSMYLCASSSMGGWETQYFGPGTRLLVL.

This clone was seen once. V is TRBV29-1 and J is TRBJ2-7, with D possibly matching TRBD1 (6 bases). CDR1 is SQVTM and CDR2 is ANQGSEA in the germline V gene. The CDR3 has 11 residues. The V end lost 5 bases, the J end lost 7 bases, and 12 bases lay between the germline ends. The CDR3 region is CSVQTGFEQYF. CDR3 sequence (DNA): TGCAGCGTTCAAACAGGGTTTGAGCAGTACTTC.

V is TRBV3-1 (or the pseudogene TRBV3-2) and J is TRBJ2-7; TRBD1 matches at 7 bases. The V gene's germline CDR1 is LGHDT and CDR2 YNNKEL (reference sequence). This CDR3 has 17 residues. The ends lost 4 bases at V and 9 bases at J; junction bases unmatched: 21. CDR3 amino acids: CASSPRTPSQGVTGQYF. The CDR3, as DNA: TGTGCCAGCAGCCCTAGGACTCCCTCTCAGGGGGTAACTGGGCAGTACTTC.

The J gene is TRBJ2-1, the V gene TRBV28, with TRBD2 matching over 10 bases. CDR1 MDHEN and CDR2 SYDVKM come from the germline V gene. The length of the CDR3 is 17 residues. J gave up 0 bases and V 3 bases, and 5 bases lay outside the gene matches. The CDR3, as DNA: TGTGCCAGCAGTTTCGGACTAGCGGTCAGCTCCTACAATGAGCAGTTCTTC. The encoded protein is CASSFGLAVSSYNEQFF.

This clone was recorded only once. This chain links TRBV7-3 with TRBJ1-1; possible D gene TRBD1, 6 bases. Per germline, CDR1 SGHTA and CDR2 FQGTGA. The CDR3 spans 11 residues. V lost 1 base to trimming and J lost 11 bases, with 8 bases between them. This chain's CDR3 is CASSLNRVAFF. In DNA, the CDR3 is TGTGCCAGCAGCTTAAACAGGGTCGCTTTCTTT.

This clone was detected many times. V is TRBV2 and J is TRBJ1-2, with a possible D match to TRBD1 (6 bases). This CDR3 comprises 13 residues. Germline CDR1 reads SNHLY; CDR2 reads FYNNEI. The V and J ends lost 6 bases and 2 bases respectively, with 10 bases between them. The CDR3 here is CASSPQGNYGYTF. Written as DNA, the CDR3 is TGTGCCAGCAGCCCCCAGGGGAACTATGGCTACACCTTC. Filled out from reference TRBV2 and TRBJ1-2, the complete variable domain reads EPEVTQTPSHQVTQMGQEVILRCVPISNHLYFYWYRQILGQKVEFLVSFYNNEISEKSEIFDDQFSVERPDGSNFTLKIRSTKLEDSAMYFCASSPQGNYGYTFGSGTRLTVV.

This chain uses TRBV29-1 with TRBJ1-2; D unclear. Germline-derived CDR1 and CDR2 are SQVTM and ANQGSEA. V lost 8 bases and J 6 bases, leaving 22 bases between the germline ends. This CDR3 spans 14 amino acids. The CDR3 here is CSSYSPVTFNGYTF. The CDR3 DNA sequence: TGCAGCTCTTACTCGCCGGTAACTTTTAATGGCTACACCTTC.